This T cell receptor beta chain was sequenced for a study of metastatic and nonmetastatic thyroid tumors (dated by TCRdb to 2019 to 2021). Regarding the study in general: Repertoires from peripheral blood and from tumor or nodule tissue samples of malignant and benign thyroid patients were compared. Results and caveats for the whole study, not just this receptor: In both blood and tumor samples, TCR beta diversity was reported to be significantly higher in malignant tumors than in benign nodules.

CDR1 SGHAT and CDR2 FQNNGV are derived from the germline V gene. Trimming leaves V shorter by 5 bases and J shorter by 8 bases, with the junction holding 7 bases beyond the gene matches. The CDR3 contains 13 residues, cysteine and phenylalanine counted. Only CDR3 DNA remains: 39 bases, in frame from the first base. None of the patients had been given any treatment before thyroid surgery. The study retrospectively analysed patient clinical samples collected from about 2012 to 2018 using T-cell receptor beta sequencing. This clone has just one count. Its antigen is unknown. Base quality data are lacking; no much larger clone is found one base away. A single read counts as weak evidence. Library preparation employed PCR. Sequencing was carried out with an Illumina HiSeq 4000. High-throughput sequencing was used to profile the TCR beta-chain CDR3 region of every patient. On the study's bioinformatics: CDR3 differences across clinicopathological groups were used to build a classifier for discriminating distant-metastatic papillary thyroid cancer patients. The Shannon index was used to measure repertoire diversity, and the Morisita-Horn index was used to measure how similar tumor and blood repertoires were. The public reads were run again by TCRdb, first through fastp at Q25 and then through MiXCR, and only productive beta chains were kept. These V and J calls originate from TCRdb's pipeline instead of the authors' own analysis. The sample yields tens of thousands of clones; more than 20% were counted once. Of the sample, 15% to 19% is held by the ten largest clones.

This chain is built from TRBV11-2 and TRBJ1-2, with TRBD1 identical over 8 junction bases. The sequence was obtained from a female donor with papillary thyroid cancer or a benign thyroid nodule (not recorded which). Some clones in this sample may be carry-over from other donors' samples. Sequencing input: blood. The CDR3 loop reads CASSPDRGGGYTF. The DNA sequence is TGTGCCAGCAGCCCAGACAGGGGAGGCGGCTACACCTTC. With the portions outside the CDR3 filled from the reference TRBV11-2 and TRBJ1-2 genes, the complete variable region becomes EAGVAQSPRYKIIEKRQSVAFWCNPISGHATLYWYQQILGQGPKLLIQFQNNGVVDDSQLPKDRFSAERLKGVDSTLKIQPAKLEDSAVYLCASSPDRGGGYTFGSGTRLTVV.